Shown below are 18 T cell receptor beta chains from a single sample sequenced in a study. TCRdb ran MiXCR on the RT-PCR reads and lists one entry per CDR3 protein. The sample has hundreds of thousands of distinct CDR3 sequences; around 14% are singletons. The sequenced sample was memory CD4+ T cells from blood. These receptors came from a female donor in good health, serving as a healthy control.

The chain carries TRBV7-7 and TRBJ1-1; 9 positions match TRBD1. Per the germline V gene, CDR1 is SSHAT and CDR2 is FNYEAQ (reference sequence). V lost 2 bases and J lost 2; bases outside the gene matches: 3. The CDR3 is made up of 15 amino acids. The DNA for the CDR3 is TGTGCCAGCAGCTTATATACAGGGGGCAACACTGAAGCTTTCTTT. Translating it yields CASSLYTGGNTEAFF.

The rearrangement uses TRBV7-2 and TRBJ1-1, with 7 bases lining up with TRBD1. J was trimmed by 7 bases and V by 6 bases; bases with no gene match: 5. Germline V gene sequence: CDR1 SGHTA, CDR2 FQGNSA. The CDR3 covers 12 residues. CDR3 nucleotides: TGTGCCAGCAGTATACAGGGGCGTGAAGCTTTCTTT. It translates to CASSIQGREAFF.

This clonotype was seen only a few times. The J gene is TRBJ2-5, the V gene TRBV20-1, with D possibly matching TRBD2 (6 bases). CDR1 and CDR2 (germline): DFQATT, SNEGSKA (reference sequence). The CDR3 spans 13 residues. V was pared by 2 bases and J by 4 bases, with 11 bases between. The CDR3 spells CSARLAGSETQYF. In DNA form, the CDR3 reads TGCAGTGCTAGACTGGCGGGGTCAGAGACCCAGTACTTC.

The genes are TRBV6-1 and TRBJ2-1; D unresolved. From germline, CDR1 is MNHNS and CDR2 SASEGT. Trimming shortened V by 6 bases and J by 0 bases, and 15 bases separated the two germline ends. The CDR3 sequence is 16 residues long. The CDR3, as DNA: TGTGCCAGCAGGGGTAACGAAGGCCCCTCCTACAATGAGCAGTTCTTC. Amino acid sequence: CASRGNEGPSYNEQFF.

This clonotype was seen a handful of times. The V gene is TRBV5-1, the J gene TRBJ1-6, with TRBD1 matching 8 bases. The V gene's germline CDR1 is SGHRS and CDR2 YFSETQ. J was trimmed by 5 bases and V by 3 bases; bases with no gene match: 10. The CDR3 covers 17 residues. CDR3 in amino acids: CASSSQPTGVDNSPLHF. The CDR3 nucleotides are TGCGCCAGCAGCTCCCAACCGACAGGGGTGGATAATTCACCCCTCCACTTT.

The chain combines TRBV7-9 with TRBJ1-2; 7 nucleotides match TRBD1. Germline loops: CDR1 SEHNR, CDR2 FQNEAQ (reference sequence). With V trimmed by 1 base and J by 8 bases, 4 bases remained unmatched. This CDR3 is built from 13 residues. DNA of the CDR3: TGTGCCAGCAGCTTAGACGGAGGGGGCGGCTACACCTTC. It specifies CASSLDGGGGYTF.

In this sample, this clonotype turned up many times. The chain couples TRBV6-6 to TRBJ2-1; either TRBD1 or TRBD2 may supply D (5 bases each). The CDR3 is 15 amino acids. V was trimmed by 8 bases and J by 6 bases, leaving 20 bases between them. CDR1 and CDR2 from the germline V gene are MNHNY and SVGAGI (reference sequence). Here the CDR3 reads CASCSRGLASNEQFF. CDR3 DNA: TGTGCCAGCTGTTCGAGGGGATTAGCTAGCAATGAGCAGTTCTTC.

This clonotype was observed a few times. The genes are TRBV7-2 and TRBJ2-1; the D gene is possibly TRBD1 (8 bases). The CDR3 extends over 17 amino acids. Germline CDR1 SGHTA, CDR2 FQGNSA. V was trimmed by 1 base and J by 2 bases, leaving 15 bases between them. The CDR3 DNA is TGTGCCAGCAGCTTAGGGGGGGGGGGACAGGCCTACAATGAGCAGTTCTTC. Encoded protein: CASSLGGGGQAYNEQFF.

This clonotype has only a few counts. The CDR3, as DNA: TGTGCCAGCAGCGTGACTAGCGGGAGGGGGTCCCAGTACTTC. It codes for CASSVTSGRGSQYF. The J gene is TRBJ2-5, the V gene TRBV2; TRBD2 agrees at 14 bases. Germline V lookup: CDR1 SNHLY, CDR2 FYNNEI. The CDR3 is 14 amino acids. V gave up 6 bases and J gave up 9 bases; unmatched junction bases: 6.

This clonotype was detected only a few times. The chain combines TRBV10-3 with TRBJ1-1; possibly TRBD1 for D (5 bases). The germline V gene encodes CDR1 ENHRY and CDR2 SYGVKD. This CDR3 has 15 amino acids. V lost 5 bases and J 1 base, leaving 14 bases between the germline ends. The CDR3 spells CAISSAGSGNTEAFF. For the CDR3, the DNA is TGTGCCATCAGTTCCGCAGGGTCCGGGAACACTGAAGCTTTCTTT.

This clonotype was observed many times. For the CDR3, the DNA is TGTGCCAGCAGTCGGGCGGGGACGTTGAACAACAATGAGCAGTTCTTC. Translation gives CASSRAGTLNNNEQFF. V is TRBV6-5 and J is TRBJ2-1, with a tentative D call TRBD2 (6 bases). Per the germline V gene, CDR1 is MNHEY and CDR2 is SVGAGI. This CDR3 spans 16 amino acids. V lost 5 bases to trimming and J lost 5 bases, with 19 bases between them.

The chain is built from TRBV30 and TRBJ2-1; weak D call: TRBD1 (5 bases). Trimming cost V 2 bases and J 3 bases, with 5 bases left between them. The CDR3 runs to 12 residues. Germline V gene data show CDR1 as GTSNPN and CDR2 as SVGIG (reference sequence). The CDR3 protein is CAWSQGYNEQFF. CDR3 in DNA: TGTGCCTGGAGTCAGGGCTACAATGAGCAGTTCTTC.

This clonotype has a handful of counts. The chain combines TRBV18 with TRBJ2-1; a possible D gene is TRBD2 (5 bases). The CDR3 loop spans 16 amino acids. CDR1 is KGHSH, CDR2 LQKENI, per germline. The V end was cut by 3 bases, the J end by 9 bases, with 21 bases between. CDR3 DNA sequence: TGTGCCAGCTCACCCCAGACTACCTCAGCGTCAGCTGAGCAGTTCTTC. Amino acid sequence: CASSPQTTSASAEQFF.

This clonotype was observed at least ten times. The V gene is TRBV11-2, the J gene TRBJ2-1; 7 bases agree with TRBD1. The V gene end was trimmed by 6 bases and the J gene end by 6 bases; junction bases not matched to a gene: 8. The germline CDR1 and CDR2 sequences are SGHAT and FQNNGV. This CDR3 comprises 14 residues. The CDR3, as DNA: TGTGCCAGCAGTAACGGCCGGGACAGCAATGAGCAGTTCTTC. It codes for CASSNGRDSNEQFF.

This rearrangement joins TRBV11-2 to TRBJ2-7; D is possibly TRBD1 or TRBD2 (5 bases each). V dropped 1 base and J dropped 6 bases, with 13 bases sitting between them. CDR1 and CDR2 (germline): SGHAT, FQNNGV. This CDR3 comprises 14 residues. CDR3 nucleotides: TGTGCCAGCAGCTTAGCCGGGGCCCGGGGCGAGCAGTACTTC. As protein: CASSLAGARGEQYF.

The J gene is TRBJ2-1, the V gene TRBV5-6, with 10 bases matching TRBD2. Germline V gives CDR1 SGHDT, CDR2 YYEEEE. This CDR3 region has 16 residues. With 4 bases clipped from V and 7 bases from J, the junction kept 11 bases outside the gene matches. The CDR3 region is CASSKGASGRRNEQFF. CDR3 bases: TGTGCCAGCAGCAAAGGGGCTAGCGGGAGACGGAATGAGCAGTTCTTC.

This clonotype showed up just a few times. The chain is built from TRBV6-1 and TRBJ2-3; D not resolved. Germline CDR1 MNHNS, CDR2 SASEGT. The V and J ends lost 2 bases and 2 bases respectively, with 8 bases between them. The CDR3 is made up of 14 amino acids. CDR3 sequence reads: CASSESLSTDTQYF. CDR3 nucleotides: TGTGCCAGCAGTGAATCTTTGTCCACAGATACGCAGTATTTT.

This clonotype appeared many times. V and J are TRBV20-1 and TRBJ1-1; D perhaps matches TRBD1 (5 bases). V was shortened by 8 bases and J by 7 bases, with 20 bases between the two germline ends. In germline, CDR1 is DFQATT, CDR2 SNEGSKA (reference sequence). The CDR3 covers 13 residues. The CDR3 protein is CSTDKAGRNEAFF. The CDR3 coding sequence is TGCAGTACGGATAAGGCAGGGAGAAATGAAGCTTTCTTT.